These T cell receptor beta chains were read from a single sample in a study of T cells of healthy individuals. TCRdb called the 5' RACE reads again in MiXCR, with one record for every CDR3 protein. The table lists some 100,000 distinct CDR3 sequences, around 17% of them singletons, with 6.2% in the top ten. The receptors were gathered from a human donor in good health. The CDR3 runs from the conserved cysteine through the conserved F or W. A D gene is named only where the DNA matches it firmly. Clone sizes are given selectively: once, few, many, or a class where the clone is expanded.

many TRBJ2-7 TRBV9 - CASSSSVQSYEQYF TGTGCCAGCAGCTCCTCCGTCCAATCCTACGAGCAGTACTTC
- TRBJ2-7 TRBV28 TRBD2 CASSKTSEVKYEQYF TGTGCCAGCAGCAAAACTAGCGAGGTTAAGTACGAGCAGTACTTC
- TRBJ2-2 TRBV5-6 - CASSWGTRELFF TGTGCCAGCAGCTGGGGGACGCGGGAGCTGTTTTTT
few TRBJ2-7 TRBV6-4 TRBD2 CASTDGLAGGGEQYF TGTGCCAGCACCGACGGTCTAGCGGGGGGCGGCGAGCAGTACTTC
many TRBJ2-2 TRBV20-1 - CSAREGTATGELFF TGCAGTGCTAGAGAGGGGACCGCCACCGGGGAGCTGTTTTTT
few TRBJ2-3 TRBV4-3 - CASSLTVKTDTQYF TGCGCCAGCAGTCTGACAGTAAAAACAGATACGCAGTATTTT
- TRBJ1-4 TRBV6-5 - CASSYSMDSSNEKLFF TGTGCCAGCAGTTACTCAATGGACAGTTCAAATGAAAAACTGTTTTTT
few TRBJ1-2 TRBV10-3 TRBD1 CAISEVTGRGYTF TGTGCCATCAGTGAGGTGACAGGGCGTGGCTACACCTTC
few TRBJ2-5 TRBV6-1 - CASSPRTDQETQYF TGTGCCAGCAGTCCTCGGACAGATCAAGAGACCCAGTACTTC
- TRBJ2-2 TRBV11-1 TRBD2 CASTQGLAGGGTGELFF TGTGCCAGCACCCAAGGACTAGCGGGAGGCGGCACCGGGGAGCTGTTTTTT
few TRBJ2-7 TRBV18 TRBD2 CASSKGTGGDYEQYF TGTGCCAGCTCAAAAGGGACGGGAGGAGACTACGAGCAGTACTTC
few TRBJ2-1 TRBV7-2 - CASSLAGWGGFNEQFF TGTGCCAGCAGCTTAGCGGGTTGGGGTGGGTTCAATGAGCAGTTCTTC
- TRBJ2-7 TRBV29-1 - CSVEGPGSYEQYF TGCAGCGTTGAAGGGCCAGGATCCTACGAGCAGTACTTC
few TRBJ2-3 TRBV4-2 TRBD2 CASSQIAGGPDTQYF TGTGCCAGCAGCCAAATAGCGGGGGGGCCAGATACGCAGTATTTT
- TRBJ2-5 TRBV28 - CASSQPDSQETQYF TGTGCCAGCAGTCAACCGGACAGCCAAGAGACCCAGTACTTC
- TRBJ1-4 TRBV28 TRBD1 CATHRTGKSEKLFF TGTGCCACCCACCGGACAGGGAAGAGTGAAAAACTGTTTTTT
- TRBJ2-5 TRBV20-1 - CSARLGSETQYF TGCAGTGCCCGATTAGGGTCAGAGACCCAGTACTTC
few TRBJ2-7 TRBV29-1 - CSGRLGGYEQYF TGCAGCGGCAGACTGGGGGGCTACGAGCAGTACTTC
many TRBJ1-5 TRBV12-3/TRBV12-4 - CASSFLIGGQPQHF TGTGCCAGCAGTTTCTTGATCGGAGGGCAGCCCCAGCATTTT
once TRBJ2-1 TRBV20-1 - CSEGGSKEDEQFF TGCAGTGAGGGGGGCTCCAAAGAGGATGAGCAGTTCTTC
- TRBJ2-1 TRBV7-9 - CASSPYQQIIYNEQFF TGTGCCAGCAGCCCATACCAACAGATAATTTACAATGAGCAGTTCTTC
- TRBJ2-2 TRBV7-2 TRBD2 CASSLVIGRANTGELFF TGTGCCAGCAGCTTAGTTATTGGGAGGGCCAACACCGGGGAGCTGTTTTTT
few TRBJ2-5 TRBV28 TRBD2 CASSPLSRPSAGGRLGETQYF TGTGCCAGCAGTCCCCTATCACGTCCTTCAGCGGGGGGCCGACTCGGTGAGACCCAGTACTTC
few TRBJ2-1 TRBV7-9 TRBD1 CASSVGDRGLGVNEQFF TGTGCCAGCAGCGTGGGGGACAGGGGATTGGGTGTAAATGAGCAGTTCTTC
many TRBJ1-1 TRBV18 TRBD1 CASSFRDRDTEAFF TGTGCCAGCTCATTCCGGGACAGGGACACTGAAGCTTTCTTT
- TRBJ2-3 TRBV6-2/TRBV6-3 - CASSYSIEPDDPSTDTQYF TGTGCCAGCAGTTACTCGATAGAACCGGACGACCCTAGCACAGATACGCAGTATTTT
- TRBJ1-6 TRBV20-1 - CSASEGGYNSPLHF TGCAGTGCTAGTGAGGGGGGCTATAATTCACCCCTCCACTTT
- TRBJ2-3 TRBV24-1 - CATKAYDTQYF TGTGCCACCAAAGCCTACGATACGCAGTATTTT
- TRBJ2-5 TRBV5-1 TRBD2 CASSSGTSSETQYF TGCGCCAGCAGCTCAGGGACTAGCTCGGAGACCCAGTACTTC
- TRBJ1-1 TRBV20-1 - CSAREGRISMNTEAFF TGCAGTGCTAGAGAGGGCAGGATCAGCATGAACACTGAAGCTTTCTTT
few TRBJ2-5 TRBV5-1 - CASSLVPGFGGETQYF TGCGCCAGCAGCTTGGTACCGGGGTTCGGAGGAGAGACCCAGTACTTC
- TRBJ1-1 TRBV25-1 TRBD1 CASSEWPGGNTEAFF TGTGCCAGCAGTGAATGGCCAGGGGGTAACACTGAAGCTTTCTTT
many TRBJ1-6 TRBV5-1 - CASRTDFNSPLHF TGCGCCAGTCGGACTGACTTTAATTCACCCCTCCACTTT
many TRBJ2-3 TRBV20-1 TRBD1 CSAPLTGGRDTQYF TGCAGTGCCCCACTGACAGGGGGAAGAGATACGCAGTATTTT
many TRBJ2-3 TRBV6-5 TRBD2 CASSYGPPGTSVTDTQYF TGTGCCAGCAGTTACGGACCACCCGGGACTAGCGTCACAGATACGCAGTATTTT
few TRBJ2-5 TRBV30 - CAWSSGEETQYF TGTGCCTGGAGTTCCGGAGAAGAGACCCAGTACTTC
many TRBJ2-3 TRBV4-3 TRBD1 CASSLDRERDTQYF TGCGCCAGCAGCCTGGACAGGGAGAGGGATACGCAGTATTTT
- TRBJ1-1 TRBV25-1 TRBD1 CASSRQGHMNTEAFF TGTGCCAGCAGCAGACAGGGACATATGAACACTGAAGCTTTCTTT
few TRBJ2-7 TRBV18 - CASSRETNRESEQYF TGTGCCAGCTCACGGGAGACCAACAGGGAGTCCGAGCAGTACTTC
- TRBJ2-7 TRBV6-2/TRBV6-3 - CASRTRTRGFSYEQYF TGTGCCAGCAGGACCCGCACTCGCGGGTTTTCCTACGAGCAGTACTTC
few TRBJ1-6 TRBV29-1 - CSVEGGGASSPLHF TGCAGCGTTGAAGGTGGGGGGGCCTCTTCACCCCTCCACTTT
- TRBJ2-7 TRBV6-2/TRBV6-3 - CASSYFSRVGGDEQYF TGTGCCAGCAGTTACTTTTCCAGGGTCGGCGGCGACGAGCAGTACTTC
- TRBJ1-2 TRBV4-3 TRBD1 CASSLRTGNGYTF TGCGCCAGCAGCCTAAGGACAGGGAATGGCTACACCTTC
- TRBJ2-5 TRBV7-3 - CASSLMGRQETQYF TGTGCCAGCAGCTTAATGGGGCGGCAAGAGACCCAGTACTTC
few TRBJ2-1 TRBV2 - CASSDTAYNEQFF TGTGCCAGTTCAGACACCGCCTACAATGAGCAGTTCTTC
few TRBJ2-5 TRBV24-1 TRBD1 CATGQGTETQYF TGTGCCACCGGACAGGGGACGGAGACCCAGTACTTC
- TRBJ2-7 TRBV7-3 - CASSNGRGYEQYF TGTGCCAGCAGTAACGGCAGGGGCTACGAGCAGTACTTC
few TRBJ1-1 TRBV6-6 - CASRNLENTEAFF TGTGCCAGCAGGAATTTAGAGAACACTGAAGCTTTCTTT
- TRBJ1-5 TRBV7-9 - CASSFGAGINQPQHF TGTGCCAGCAGCTTTGGGGCAGGGATAAATCAGCCCCAGCATTTT
- TRBJ2-1 TRBV7-2 TRBD2 CASSLVGLAGVGEQFF TGTGCCAGCAGCTTAGTGGGACTAGCGGGAGTCGGTGAGCAGTTCTTC
- TRBJ2-1 TRBV6-2/TRBV6-3 - CASSYLPGRGPLEQFF TGTGCCAGCAGTTACTTACCCGGGAGGGGGCCTTTAGAGCAGTTCTTC
- TRBJ1-1 TRBV7-3 - CASSFQDNQKAFF TGTGCCAGCAGCTTCCAGGACAACCAAAAAGCTTTCTTT
- TRBJ2-7 TRBV28 TRBD2 CASSSRTSGRAKEYEQYF TGTGCCAGCAGTTCCCGGACTAGCGGGAGGGCCAAGGAGTACGAGCAGTACTTC
- TRBJ2-3 TRBV9 TRBD2 CASSVAAGGPIDTQYF TGTGCCAGCAGCGTCGCGGCGGGGGGGCCGATAGATACGCAGTATTTT
- TRBJ2-7 TRBV6-2/TRBV6-3 TRBD1 CASHFTGTGGGEQYF TGTGCCAGCCACTTTACCGGGACAGGGGGAGGCGAGCAGTACTTC
few TRBJ1-2 TRBV5-1 - CASSLEQARYGYTF TGCGCCAGCAGCTTGGAGCAGGCCCGTTATGGCTACACCTTC
few TRBJ2-1 TRBV6-1 - CASSPDINPYNEQFF TGTGCCAGCAGCCCAGACATTAACCCTTACAATGAGCAGTTCTTC
few TRBJ2-2 TRBV15 - CATSRVGDAGELFF TGTGCCACCAGCAGAGTGGGCGACGCCGGGGAGCTGTTTTTT
- TRBJ2-1 TRBV14 TRBD2 CASGQTSGVYNEQFF TGTGCCAGCGGTCAGACTAGCGGGGTATACAATGAGCAGTTCTTC
few TRBJ2-7 TRBV12-3/TRBV12-4 - CASSPAGPLNEQYF TGTGCCAGCAGTCCTGCGGGACCCCTAAACGAGCAGTACTTC